A selection of T cell receptor beta chains follows, all from one sample in a study of human T cells and chemical hapten exposure. TCRdb independently ran MiXCR on the RACE reads; one entry per CDR3 protein. The data show tens of thousands of distinct CDR3 sequences, 9.5% seen once. The source material was whole blood, sampled in connection with sensitization to the hapten diphenylcyclopropenone (DPC). These receptors were obtained from a middle-aged man with alopecia areata. Some clones in this sample may be carry-over from other donors' samples. The CDR3 runs from the conserved cysteine through the conserved F or W. The order of the fields is J gene, V gene, D gene, clone size, CDR3 protein, CDR3 DNA. A D gene is named only where the DNA matches it firmly. Clone size is given for some rows only: seen once, a few or many times, or a class if the clone is expanded.

TRBJ2-5,TRBV7-2,TRBD1,many,CASSPGQGAGETQYF,TGTGCCAGCAGCCCGGGACAGGGGGCGGGAGAGACCCAGTACTTC
TRBJ2-7,TRBV12-3/TRBV12-4,.,few,CASSPYYDEQYF,TGTGCCAGCAGTCCGTACTACGACGAGCAGTACTTC
TRBJ2-7,TRBV7-2,TRBD2,many,CASSPSSGRTYEQYF,TGTGCCAGCAGCCCCTCTAGCGGGCGCACCTACGAGCAGTACTTC
TRBJ2-7,TRBV5-1,TRBD1,many,CASSLDVATGKEYF,TGCGCCAGCAGCTTGGATGTTGCGACAGGGAAAGAGTACTTC
TRBJ2-7,TRBV29-1,TRBD1,few,CSVAGQGFYEQYF,TGCAGCGTTGCCGGACAGGGCTTCTACGAGCAGTACTTC
TRBJ2-7,TRBV29-1,TRBD1,many,CSVSLGQGYEQYF,TGCAGCGTTTCCTTGGGACAGGGTTACGAGCAGTACTTC
TRBJ1-1,TRBV25-1,.,few,CASRGTENTEAFF,TGTGCCAGCAGGGGGACGGAGAACACTGAAGCTTTCTTT
TRBJ1-1,TRBV6-2/TRBV6-3,TRBD1,few,CASSYDRDFEAFF,TGTGCCAGCAGCTACGACAGGGATTTTGAAGCTTTCTTT
TRBJ2-2,TRBV7-8,TRBD1,many,CASLRQGSHTGELFF,TGTGCCAGCTTAAGACAGGGGTCACACACCGGGGAGCTGTTTTTT
TRBJ2-5,TRBV28,TRBD1,many,CASSLGIRQGQFQETQYF,TGTGCCAGCAGTTTGGGTATAAGACAGGGACAGTTCCAAGAGACCCAGTACTTC
TRBJ2-7,TRBV7-6,.,few,CASSLESGNYEQYF,TGTGCCAGCAGCTTAGAGTCAGGGAACTACGAGCAGTACTTC
TRBJ2-3,TRBV21-1,.,few,CASSKVGDTQYF,TGTGCCAGCAGCAAAGTGGGAGATACGCAGTATTTT
TRBJ1-4,TRBV5-1,.,few,CASSTTGNEKLFF,TGCGCCAGCAGCACAACAGGGAATGAAAAACTGTTTTTT
TRBJ2-4,TRBV11-1,TRBD1,many,CASSSPGTDKNIQYF,TGTGCCAGCAGCTCCCCCGGGACAGACAAAAACATTCAGTACTTC
TRBJ2-3,TRBV25-1,TRBD2,many,CASAPTESGSGDTQYF,TGTGCCAGCGCTCCGACTGAAAGCGGGAGTGGAGATACGCAGTATTTT
TRBJ2-7,TRBV12-3/TRBV12-4,.,many,CASSLDGAYEQYF,TGTGCCAGCAGTTTAGACGGAGCCTACGAGCAGTACTTC
TRBJ1-6,TRBV9,.,.,CASSVETGEFPLHF,TGTGCCAGCAGCGTAGAGACGGGGGAATTTCCCCTCCACTTT
TRBJ2-6,TRBV6-5,.,many,CASSLGGGANVLTF,TGTGCCAGCAGCCTCGGGGGTGGGGCCAACGTCCTGACTTTC
TRBJ1-5,TRBV30,TRBD1,many,CAWTGGLGQPQHF,TGTGCCTGGACAGGGGGCCTGGGTCAGCCCCAGCATTTT
TRBJ1-2,TRBV28,TRBD1,many,CASTVGQGNGYTF,TGTGCCAGCACGGTTGGACAGGGGAATGGCTACACCTTC
TRBJ1-2,TRBV20-1,.,many,CSASPSLLRDNGYTF,TGCAGTGCTAGTCCGAGTCTACTCCGGGACAATGGCTACACCTTC
TRBJ2-6,TRBV28,.,many,CASSPWNAVGTPGDGANVLTF,TGTGCCAGCAGCCCTTGGAACGCTGTCGGGACACCAGGGGATGGGGCCAACGTCCTGACTTTC
TRBJ2-3,TRBV7-2,.,.,CASSSQATDTQYF,TGTGCCAGCAGCTCCCAGGCCACAGATACGCAGTATTTT
TRBJ2-3,TRBV28,TRBD1,many,CASSPRQGARTDTQYF,TGTGCCAGCAGTCCCCGACAGGGGGCGAGGACAGATACGCAGTATTTT
TRBJ1-6,TRBV6-5,.,many,CASSPIGPYNSPLHF,TGTGCCAGCAGCCCTATCGGACCGTATAATTCACCCCTCCACTTT
TRBJ2-1,TRBV7-8,TRBD2,.,CASSSRTSGYNEQFF,TGTGCCAGCAGCTCGCGGACTAGCGGGTACAATGAGCAGTTCTTC
TRBJ1-2,TRBV3-1,TRBD1,many,CASSQSTGVRNGYTF,TGTGCCAGCAGCCAATCGACAGGGGTTCGGAATGGCTACACCTTC
TRBJ1-2,TRBV7-3,TRBD1,.,CASSFRQGDGYTF,TGTGCCAGCAGCTTTAGACAGGGCGATGGCTACACCTTC
TRBJ2-3,TRBV11-2,.,many,CASSLDGRALRGVRDTQYF,TGTGCCAGCAGCTTAGATGGACGGGCCCTCCGAGGGGTGAGGGATACGCAGTATTTT
TRBJ1-1,TRBV25-1,.,.,CASSQSGYQAFF,TGTGCCAGCAGCCAATCGGGATACCAAGCTTTCTTT
TRBJ2-7,TRBV27,TRBD1,many,CASSFDRDYEQYF,TGTGCCAGCAGTTTCGACAGGGACTACGAGCAGTACTTC
TRBJ1-6,TRBV7-2,.,.,CASRSSNSPLHF,TGTGCCAGCAGGTCCAGTAATTCACCCCTCCACTTT
TRBJ2-7,TRBV29-1,TRBD2,few,CSVNQAGVGYYEQYF,TGCAGCGTTAACCAAGCGGGAGTAGGCTACTACGAGCAGTACTTC
TRBJ1-1,TRBV6-2/TRBV6-3,.,.,CASSLTGRFTEAFF,TGTGCCAGCAGCCTCACCGGGAGGTTCACTGAAGCTTTCTTT
TRBJ2-7,TRBV20-1,TRBD2,few,CSASPSGRAYEQYF,TGCAGTGCTAGTCCTAGCGGGAGGGCCTACGAGCAGTACTTC
TRBJ2-1,TRBV9,TRBD1,few,CASSDGQGPYNEQFF,TGTGCCAGCAGCGATGGACAGGGCCCGTACAATGAGCAGTTCTTC
TRBJ2-1,TRBV5-1,TRBD1,many,CASSLATGVSYNEQFF,TGCGCCAGCAGCTTGGCCACAGGGGTTTCTTACAATGAGCAGTTCTTC
TRBJ1-5,TRBV18,.,.,CASSPLDRNQPQHF,TGTGCCAGCTCACCATTGGACAGAAATCAGCCCCAGCATTTT
TRBJ2-1,TRBV20-1,TRBD2,.,CSARDGEAGSTYNEQFF,TGCAGTGCTAGAGATGGAGAAGCGGGATCCACCTACAATGAGCAGTTCTTC
TRBJ2-3,TRBV18,TRBD2,many,CASSPPGLAGRTDTQYF,TGTGCCAGCTCACCCCCTGGCCTAGCGGGTCGCACAGATACGCAGTATTTT
TRBJ2-1,TRBV28,.,.,CASSLSGAYNEQFF,TGTGCCAGCAGTTTGAGTGGCGCCTACAATGAGCAGTTCTTC
TRBJ2-1,TRBV11-2,.,.,CASSLGPGQEQFF,TGTGCCAGCAGCTTAGGACCGGGACAAGAGCAGTTCTTC
TRBJ2-5,TRBV18,TRBD2,many,CASSPEPHRVSGRETQYF,TGTGCCAGCTCACCAGAACCGCACCGAGTTAGCGGGAGGGAGACCCAGTACTTC
TRBJ2-3,TRBV7-8,.,many,CASSLGRYTDTQYF,TGTGCCAGCAGCTTAGGACGGTACACAGATACGCAGTATTTT
TRBJ2-6,TRBV2,.,.,CATTSGANVLIF,TGTGCCACCACGTCAGGGGCCAACGTCCTGATTTTC
TRBJ2-1,TRBV18,TRBD1,many,CASSRDRVNEQFF,TGTGCCAGCTCTCGCGACAGGGTAAATGAGCAGTTCTTC
TRBJ2-3,TRBV3-1,TRBD2,.,CASSQDRLAGGADTQYF,TGTGCCAGCAGCCAAGATCGCCTAGCGGGAGGGGCAGATACGCAGTATTTT